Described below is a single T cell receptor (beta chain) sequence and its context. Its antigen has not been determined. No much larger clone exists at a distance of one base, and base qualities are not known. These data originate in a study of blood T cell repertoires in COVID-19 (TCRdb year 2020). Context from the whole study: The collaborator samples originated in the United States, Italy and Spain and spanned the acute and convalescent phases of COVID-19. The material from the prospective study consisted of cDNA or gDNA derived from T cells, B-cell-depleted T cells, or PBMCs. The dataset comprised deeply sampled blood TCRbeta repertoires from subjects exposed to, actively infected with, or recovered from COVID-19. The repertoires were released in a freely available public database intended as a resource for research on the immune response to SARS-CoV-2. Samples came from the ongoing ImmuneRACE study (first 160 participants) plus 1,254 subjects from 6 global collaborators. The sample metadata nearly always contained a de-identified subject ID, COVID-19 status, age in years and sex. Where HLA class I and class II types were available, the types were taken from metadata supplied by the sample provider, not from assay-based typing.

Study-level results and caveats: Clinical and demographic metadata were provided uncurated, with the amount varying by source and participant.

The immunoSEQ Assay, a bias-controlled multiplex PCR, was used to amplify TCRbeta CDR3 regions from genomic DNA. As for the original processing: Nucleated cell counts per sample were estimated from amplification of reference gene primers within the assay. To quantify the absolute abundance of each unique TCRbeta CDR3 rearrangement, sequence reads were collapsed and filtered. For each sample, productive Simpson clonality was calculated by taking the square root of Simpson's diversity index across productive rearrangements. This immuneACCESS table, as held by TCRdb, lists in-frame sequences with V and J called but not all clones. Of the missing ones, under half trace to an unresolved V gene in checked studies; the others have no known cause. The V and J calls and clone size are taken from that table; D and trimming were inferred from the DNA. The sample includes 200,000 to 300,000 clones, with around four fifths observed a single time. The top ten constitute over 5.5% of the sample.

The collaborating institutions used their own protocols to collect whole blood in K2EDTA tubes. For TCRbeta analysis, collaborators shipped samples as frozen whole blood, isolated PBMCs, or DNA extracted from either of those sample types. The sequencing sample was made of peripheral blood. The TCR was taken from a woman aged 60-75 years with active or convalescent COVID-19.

The encoded CDR3 is CASSPPQGRNYGYTF. The sequence in DNA is TGTGCCAGCAGCCCTCCCCAGGGGAGAAACTATGGCTACACCTTC. The V and J segments used are TRBV7-9 and TRBJ1-2, and possibly TRBD1, on 6 matching bases. The CDR3 contains 15 residues, cysteine and phenylalanine counted. The DNA shown is the 45-base CDR3, in frame from base 1. As encoded in the germline V gene (reference sequence), CDR1 is SEHNR while CDR2 is FQNEAQ. V lost 5 bases and J lost 2 bases; the stretch between them is 15 bases long.